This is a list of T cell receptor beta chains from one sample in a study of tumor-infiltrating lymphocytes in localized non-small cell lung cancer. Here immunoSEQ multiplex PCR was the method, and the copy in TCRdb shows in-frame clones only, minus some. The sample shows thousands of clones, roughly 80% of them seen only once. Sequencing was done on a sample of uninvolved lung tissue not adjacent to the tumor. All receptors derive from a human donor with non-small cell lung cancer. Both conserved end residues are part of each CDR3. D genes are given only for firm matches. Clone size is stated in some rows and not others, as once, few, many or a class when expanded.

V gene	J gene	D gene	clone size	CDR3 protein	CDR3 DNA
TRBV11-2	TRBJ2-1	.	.	CASSLELSNEQFF	TGTGCCAGCAGCTTAGAGTTAAGCAATGAGCAGTTCTTC
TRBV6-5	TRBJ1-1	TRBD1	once	CASSGEGQGKTEAFF	TGTGCCAGCAGTGGGGAAGGACAGGGGAAGACTGAAGCTTTCTTT
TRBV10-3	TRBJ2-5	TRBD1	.	CAISDQGARETQYF	TGTGCCATCAGTGATCAGGGGGCACGGGAGACCCAGTACTTC
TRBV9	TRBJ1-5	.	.	CASSVAASSNQPQHF	TGTGCCAGCAGCGTAGCTGCAAGTAGCAATCAGCCCCAGCATTTT
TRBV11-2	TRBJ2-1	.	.	CASSFSTDNEQFF	TGTGCCAGCAGCTTCTCAACAGACAATGAGCAGTTCTTC
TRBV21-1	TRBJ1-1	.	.	CASSKKGPRDLREAFF	TGTGCCAGCAGCAAAAAGGGCCCTAGAGATCTCCGAGAAGCTTTCTTT
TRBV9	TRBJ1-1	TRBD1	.	CASDTGTGGRGAFF	TGTGCCAGCGATACCGGGACAGGGGGCCGCGGAGCTTTCTTT
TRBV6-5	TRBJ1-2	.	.	CASSLYRDGLYGYTF	TGTGCCAGCAGTCTGTACCGGGACGGCCTCTATGGCTACACCTTC
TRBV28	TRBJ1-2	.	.	CASSLTAVASSFGYTF	TGTGCCAGCAGTTTAACGGCCGTTGCCTCCTCGTTCGGCTACACCTTC
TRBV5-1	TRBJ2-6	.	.	CASSLAASGANVLTF	TGCGCCAGCAGCTTGGCAGCTTCTGGGGCCAACGTCCTGACTTTC
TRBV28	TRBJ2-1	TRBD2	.	CATIGREWYNEQFF	TGTGCCACCATCGGGCGGGAGTGGTACAATGAGCAGTTCTTC
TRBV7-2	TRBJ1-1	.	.	CASSRTQQPNTEAFF	TGTGCCAGCAGCCGCACCCAGCAACCCAACACTGAAGCTTTCTTT
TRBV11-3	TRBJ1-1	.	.	CASSLSAYTEAFF	TGTGCCAGCAGCTTATCGGCGTACACTGAAGCTTTCTTT
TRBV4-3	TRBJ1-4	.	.	CASSQVGFATNEKLFF	TGCGCCAGCAGCCAAGTTGGCTTTGCAACTAATGAAAAACTGTTTTTT
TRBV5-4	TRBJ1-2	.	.	CASSLGQVTNYGYTF	TGTGCCAGCAGCTTGGGGCAGGTGACTAACTATGGCTACACCTTC
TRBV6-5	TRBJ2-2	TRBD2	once	CASSWASGRSGELFF	TGTGCCAGCAGTTGGGCTAGCGGGAGATCGGGGGAGCTGTTTTTT
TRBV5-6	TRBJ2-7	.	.	CASSFGDGSEQYF	TGTGCCAGCAGCTTCGGAGATGGGAGCGAGCAGTACTTC
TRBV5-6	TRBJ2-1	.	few	CASRPMDGGGLNEQFF	TGTGCCAGCAGACCCATGGACGGTGGGGGTCTAAATGAGCAGTTCTTC
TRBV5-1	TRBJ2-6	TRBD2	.	CASGPAGAGANVLTF	TGCGCCAGCGGGCCGGCGGGGGCTGGGGCCAACGTCCTGACTTTC
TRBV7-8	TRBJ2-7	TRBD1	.	CASIPSGTGGSYEQYF	TGTGCCAGCATCCCCTCTGGGACAGGGGGGTCCTACGAGCAGTACTTC
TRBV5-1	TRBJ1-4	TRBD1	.	CASSARQGFGQATNEKLFF	TGCGCCAGCAGCGCGCGACAGGGATTTGGGCAAGCAACTAATGAAAAACTGTTTTTT
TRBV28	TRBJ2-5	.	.	CASSSTAQETQYF	TGTGCCAGCAGTTCGACAGCGCAAGAGACCCAGTACTTC
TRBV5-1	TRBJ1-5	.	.	CASSLEGGNQPQHF	TGCGCCAGCAGCTTGGAGGGTGGCAATCAGCCCCAGCATTTT
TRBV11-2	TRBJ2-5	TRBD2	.	CASSLQRGQETQYF	TGTGCCAGCAGCCTCCAGCGGGGGCAAGAGACCCAGTACTTC
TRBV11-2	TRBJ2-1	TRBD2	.	CASSLGAGGPSYNEQFF	TGTGCCAGCAGCCTGGGGGCGGGAGGGCCCTCCTACAATGAGCAGTTCTTC
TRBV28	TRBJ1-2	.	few	CASSGPSVSDHGYTF	TGTGCCAGCAGTGGGCCCAGCGTTAGCGACCATGGCTACACCTTC
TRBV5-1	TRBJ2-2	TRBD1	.	CASSPTGTGVAGELFF	TGCGCCAGCAGCCCCACCGGGACAGGCGTTGCCGGGGAGCTGTTTTTT
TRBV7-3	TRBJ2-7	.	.	CASSPDRFYEQYF	TGTGCCAGCAGCCCCGACAGGTTCTACGAGCAGTACTTC
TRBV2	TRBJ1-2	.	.	CASSEDTMGGYTF	TGTGCCAGCAGTGAAGACACGATGGGGGGCTACACCTTC
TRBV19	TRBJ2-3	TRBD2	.	CASSGLAGDTQYF	TGTGCCAGTAGTGGGCTAGCGGGAGATACGCAGTATTTT
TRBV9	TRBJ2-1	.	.	CASSVERGIAVSYNEQFF	TGTGCCAGCAGCGTAGAAAGGGGAATAGCGGTCTCCTACAATGAGCAGTTCTTC
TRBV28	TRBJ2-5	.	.	CASSLPGRLQETQYF	TGTGCCAGCAGTTTGCCGGGGCGCCTCCAAGAGACCCAGTACTTC
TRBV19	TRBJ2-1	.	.	CASSIDRAGTYNEQFF	TGTGCCAGTAGTATAGATCGAGCGGGTACCTACAATGAGCAGTTCTTC
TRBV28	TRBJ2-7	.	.	CASSLMFRAGDEQYF	TGTGCCAGCAGTTTAATGTTTCGGGCCGGAGACGAGCAGTACTTC
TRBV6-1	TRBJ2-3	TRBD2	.	CASSRLAVLTDTQYF	TGTGCCAGCAGCCGACTAGCGGTCCTCACAGATACGCAGTATTTT
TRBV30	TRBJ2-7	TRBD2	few	CAWSLRGSEQYF	TGTGCCTGGAGTCTCCGCGGGAGCGAGCAGTACTTC